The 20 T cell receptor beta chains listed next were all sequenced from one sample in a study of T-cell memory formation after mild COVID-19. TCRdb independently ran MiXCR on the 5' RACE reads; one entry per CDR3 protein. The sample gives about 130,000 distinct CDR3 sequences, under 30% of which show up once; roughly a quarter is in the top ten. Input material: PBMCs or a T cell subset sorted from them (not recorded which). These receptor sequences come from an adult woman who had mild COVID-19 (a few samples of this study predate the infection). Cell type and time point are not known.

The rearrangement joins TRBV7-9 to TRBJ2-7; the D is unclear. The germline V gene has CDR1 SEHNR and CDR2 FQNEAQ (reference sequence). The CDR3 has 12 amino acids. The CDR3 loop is CASGVLVHEQYF. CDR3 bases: TGTGCAAGTGGAGTGTTAGTCCACGAGCAGTACTTC.

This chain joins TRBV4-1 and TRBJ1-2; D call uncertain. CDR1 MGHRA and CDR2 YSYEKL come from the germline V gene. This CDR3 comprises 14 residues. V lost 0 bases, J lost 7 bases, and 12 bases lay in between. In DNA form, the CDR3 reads TGCGCCAGCAGCCAAGATCGAGGGTACCCTGGCTACACCTTC. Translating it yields CASSQDRGYPGYTF.

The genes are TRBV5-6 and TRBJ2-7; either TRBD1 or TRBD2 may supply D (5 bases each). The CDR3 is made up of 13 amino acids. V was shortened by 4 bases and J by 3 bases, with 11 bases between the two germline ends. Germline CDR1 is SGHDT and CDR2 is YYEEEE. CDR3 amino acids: CASSVGRVYEQYF. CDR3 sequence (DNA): TGTGCCAGCAGCGTGGGACGGGTCTACGAGCAGTACTTC.

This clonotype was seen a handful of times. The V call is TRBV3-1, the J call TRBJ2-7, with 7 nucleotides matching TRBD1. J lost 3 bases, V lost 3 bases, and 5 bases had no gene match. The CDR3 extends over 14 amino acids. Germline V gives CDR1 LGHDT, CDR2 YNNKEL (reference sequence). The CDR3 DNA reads TGTGCCAGCAGCCAGGGGACAGCCGTCTACGAGCAGTACTTC. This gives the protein CASSQGTAVYEQYF.

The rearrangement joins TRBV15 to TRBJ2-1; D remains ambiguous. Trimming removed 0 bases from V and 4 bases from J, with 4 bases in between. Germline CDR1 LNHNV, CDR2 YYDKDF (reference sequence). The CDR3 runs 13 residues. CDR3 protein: CATSRERYNEQFF. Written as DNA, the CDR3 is TGTGCCACCAGCAGAGAACGGTACAATGAGCAGTTCTTC.

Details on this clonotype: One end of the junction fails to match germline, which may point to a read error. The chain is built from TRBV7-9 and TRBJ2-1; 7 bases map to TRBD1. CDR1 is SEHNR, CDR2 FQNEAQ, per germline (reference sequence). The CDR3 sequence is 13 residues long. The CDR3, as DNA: TGTGCCAGCAGCGTCAGACAGGGCAGTGAGCAGTCCTTC. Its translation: CASSVRQGSEQSF.

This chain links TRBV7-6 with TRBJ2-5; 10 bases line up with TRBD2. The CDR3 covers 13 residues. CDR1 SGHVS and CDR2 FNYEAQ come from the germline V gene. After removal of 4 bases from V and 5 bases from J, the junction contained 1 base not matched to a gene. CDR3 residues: CASSSGLAETQYF. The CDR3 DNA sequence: TGTGCCAGCAGCTCGGGACTAGCGGAGACCCAGTACTTC. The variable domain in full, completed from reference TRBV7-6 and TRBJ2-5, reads GAGVSQSPRYKVTKRGQDVALRCDPISGHVSLYWYRQALGQGPEFLTYFNYEAQQDKSGLPNDRFSAERPEGSISTLTIQRTEQRDSAMYRCASSSGLAETQYFGPGTRLLVL.

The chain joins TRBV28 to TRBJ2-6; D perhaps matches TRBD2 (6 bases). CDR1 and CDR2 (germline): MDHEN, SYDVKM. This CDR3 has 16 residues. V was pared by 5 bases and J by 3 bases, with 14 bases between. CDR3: CASSTEGLSGANVLTF. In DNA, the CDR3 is TGTGCCAGCAGTACGGAGGGCCTAAGTGGGGCCAACGTCCTGACTTTC.

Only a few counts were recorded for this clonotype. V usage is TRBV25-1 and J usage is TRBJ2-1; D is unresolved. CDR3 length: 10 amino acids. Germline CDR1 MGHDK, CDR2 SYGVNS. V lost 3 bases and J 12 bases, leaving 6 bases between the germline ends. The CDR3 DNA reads TGTGCCAGCAGTGAGGACCCGCAGTTCTTC. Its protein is CASSEDPQFF.

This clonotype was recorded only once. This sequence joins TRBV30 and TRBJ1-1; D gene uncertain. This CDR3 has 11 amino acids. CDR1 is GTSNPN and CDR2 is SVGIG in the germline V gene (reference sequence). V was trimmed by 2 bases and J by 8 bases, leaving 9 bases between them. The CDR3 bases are TGTGCCTGGAGTCACGTTAGAGAAGCTTTCTTT. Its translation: CAWSHVREAFF. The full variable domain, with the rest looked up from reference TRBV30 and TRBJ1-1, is SQTIHQWPATLVQPVGSPLSLECTVEGTSNPNLYWYRQAAGRGLQLLFYSVGIGQISSEVPQNLSASRPQDRQFILSSKKLLLSDSGFYLCAWSHVREAFFGQGTRLTVV.

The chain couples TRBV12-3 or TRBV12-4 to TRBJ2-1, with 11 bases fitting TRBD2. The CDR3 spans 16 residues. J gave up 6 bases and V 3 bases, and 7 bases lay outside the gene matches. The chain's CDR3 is CASSFSLAGVTNEQFF. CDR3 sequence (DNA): TGTGCCAGCAGTTTTTCACTAGCGGGGGTCACCAATGAGCAGTTCTTC.

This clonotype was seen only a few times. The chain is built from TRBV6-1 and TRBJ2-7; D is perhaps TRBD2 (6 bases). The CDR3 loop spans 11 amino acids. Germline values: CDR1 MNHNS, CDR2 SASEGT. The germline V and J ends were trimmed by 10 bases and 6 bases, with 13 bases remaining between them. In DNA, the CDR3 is TGTGCCACCTGGGGGGTACGCGAGCAGTACTTC. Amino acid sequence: CATWGVREQYF.

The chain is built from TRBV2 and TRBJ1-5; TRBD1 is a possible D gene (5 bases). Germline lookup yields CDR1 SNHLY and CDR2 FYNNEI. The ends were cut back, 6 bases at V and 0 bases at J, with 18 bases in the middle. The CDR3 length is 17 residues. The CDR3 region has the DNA TGTGCCAGCAGCCTCGGGACGGCAAGATATAGCAATCAGCCCCAGCATTTT. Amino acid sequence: CASSLGTARYSNQPQHF. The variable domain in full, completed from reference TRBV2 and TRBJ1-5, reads EPEVTQTPSHQVTQMGQEVILRCVPISNHLYFYWYRQILGQKVEFLVSFYNNEISEKSEIFDDQFSVERPDGSNFTLKIRSTKLEDSAMYFCASSLGTARYSNQPQHFGDGTRLSIL.

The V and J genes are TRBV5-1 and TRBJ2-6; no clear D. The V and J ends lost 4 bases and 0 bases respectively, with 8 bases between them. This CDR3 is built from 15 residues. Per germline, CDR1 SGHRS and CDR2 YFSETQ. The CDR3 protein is CASSQFDSGANVLTF. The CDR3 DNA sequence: TGCGCCAGCAGCCAATTCGACTCTGGGGCCAACGTCCTGACTTTC. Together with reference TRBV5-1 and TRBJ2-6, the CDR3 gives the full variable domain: KAGVTQTPRYLIKTRGQQVTLSCSPISGHRSVSWYQQTPGQGLQFLFEYFSETQRNKGNFPGRFSGRQFSNSRSEMNVSTLELGDSALYLCASSQFDSGANVLTFGAGSRLTVL.

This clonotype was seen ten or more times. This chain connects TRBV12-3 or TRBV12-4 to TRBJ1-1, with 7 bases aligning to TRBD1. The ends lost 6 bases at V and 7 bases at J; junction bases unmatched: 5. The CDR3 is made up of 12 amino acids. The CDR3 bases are TGTGCCAGCAGCCCTGGGACAGTTGAAGCTTTCTTT. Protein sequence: CASSPGTVEAFF.

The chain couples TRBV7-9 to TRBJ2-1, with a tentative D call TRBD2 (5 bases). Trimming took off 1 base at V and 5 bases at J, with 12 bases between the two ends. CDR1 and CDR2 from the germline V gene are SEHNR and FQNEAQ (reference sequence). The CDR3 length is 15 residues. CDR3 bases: TGTGCCAGCAGCTTAGGCCGCTCGACTAACAATGAGCAGTTCTTC. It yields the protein CASSLGRSTNNEQFF.

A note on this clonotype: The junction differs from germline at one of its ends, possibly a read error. As DNA, the CDR3 is TGTGACAGCAGCTTGGGCGCGGGGGGGCTTACAGATACGCAGTATTTT. Protein product: CDSSLGAGGLTDTQYF. The chain recombines TRBV5-6 with TRBJ2-3, with TRBD2 matching 9 bases. The CDR3 loop spans 16 amino acids. Germline values: CDR1 SGHDT, CDR2 YYEEEE.

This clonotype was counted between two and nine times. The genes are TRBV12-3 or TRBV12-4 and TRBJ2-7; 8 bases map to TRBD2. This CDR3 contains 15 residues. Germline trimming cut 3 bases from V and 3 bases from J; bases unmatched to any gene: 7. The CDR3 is CASSLEPGLDYEQYF. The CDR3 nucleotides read TGTGCCAGCAGTTTGGAACCGGGACTAGACTACGAGCAGTACTTC.

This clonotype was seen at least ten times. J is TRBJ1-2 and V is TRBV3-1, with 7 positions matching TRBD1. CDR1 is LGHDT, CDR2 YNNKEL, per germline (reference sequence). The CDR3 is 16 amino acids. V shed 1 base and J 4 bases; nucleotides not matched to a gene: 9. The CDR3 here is CASSQGVDRLLYGYTF. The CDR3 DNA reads TGTGCCAGCAGCCAAGGGGTGGACAGGCTACTCTATGGCTACACCTTC.

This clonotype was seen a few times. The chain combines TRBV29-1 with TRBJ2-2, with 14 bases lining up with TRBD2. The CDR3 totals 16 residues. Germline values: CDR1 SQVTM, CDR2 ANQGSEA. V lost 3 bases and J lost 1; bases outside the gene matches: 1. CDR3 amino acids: CSVEGLAGENTGELFF. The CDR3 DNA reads TGCAGCGTTGAGGGACTAGCGGGGGAGAACACCGGGGAGCTGTTTTTT.